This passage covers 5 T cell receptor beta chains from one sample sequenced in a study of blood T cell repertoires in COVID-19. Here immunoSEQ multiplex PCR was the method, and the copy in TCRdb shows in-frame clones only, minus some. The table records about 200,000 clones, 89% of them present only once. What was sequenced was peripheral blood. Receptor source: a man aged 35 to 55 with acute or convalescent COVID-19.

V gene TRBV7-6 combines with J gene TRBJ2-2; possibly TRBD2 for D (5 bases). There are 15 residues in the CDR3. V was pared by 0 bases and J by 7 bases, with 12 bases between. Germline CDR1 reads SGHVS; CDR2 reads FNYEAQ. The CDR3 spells CASSLAHSGGGELFF. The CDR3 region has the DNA TGTGCCAGCAGCTTAGCTCACAGCGGTGGCGGGGAGCTGTTTTTT.

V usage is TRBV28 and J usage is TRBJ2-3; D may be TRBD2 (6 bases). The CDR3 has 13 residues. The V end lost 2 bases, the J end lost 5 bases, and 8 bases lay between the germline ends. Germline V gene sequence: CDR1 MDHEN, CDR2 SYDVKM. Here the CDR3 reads CASSLAGIDTQYF. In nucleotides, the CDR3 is TGTGCCAGCAGTTTAGCGGGGATAGATACGCAGTATTTT.

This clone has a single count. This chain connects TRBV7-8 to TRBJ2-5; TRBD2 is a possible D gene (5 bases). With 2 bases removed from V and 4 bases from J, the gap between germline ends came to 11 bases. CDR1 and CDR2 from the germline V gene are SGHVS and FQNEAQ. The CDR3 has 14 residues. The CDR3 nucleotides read TGTGCCAGCAGCTTAAACAGTGCGGGAGAGACCCAGTACTTC. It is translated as CASSLNSAGETQYF.

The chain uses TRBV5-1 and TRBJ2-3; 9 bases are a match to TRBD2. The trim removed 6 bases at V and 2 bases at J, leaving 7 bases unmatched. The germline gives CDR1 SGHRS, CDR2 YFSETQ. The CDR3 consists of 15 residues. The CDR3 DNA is TGCGCCAGCACTGAGGCGGGGGGGCCCACAGATACGCAGTATTTT. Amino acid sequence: CASTEAGGPTDTQYF.

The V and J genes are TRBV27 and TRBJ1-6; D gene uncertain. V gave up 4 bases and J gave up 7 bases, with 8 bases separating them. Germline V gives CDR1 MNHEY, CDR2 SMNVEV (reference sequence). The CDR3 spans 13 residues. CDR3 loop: CASSYSPNSPLHF. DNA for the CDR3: TGTGCCAGCAGTTATTCCCCGAATTCACCCCTCCACTTT.